The rows below give T cell receptor beta chains drawn from one sample of a study of blood T cell repertoires in COVID-19. Some clones are missing from TCRdb's copy, which holds only in-frame ones; the method was immunoSEQ multiplex PCR. The sample has approximately 290,000 clones, more than 85% seen once; the top ten hold roughly 0.8%. Input material: peripheral blood. These receptors all come from a man under 40 with acute or convalescent COVID-19. CDR3s include the opening cysteine and the closing phenylalanine or tryptophan. D genes are given only for firm matches. Clone size is given for some rows only: seen once, a few or many times, or a class if the clone is expanded.

-	TRBV7-9	TRBD1	TRBJ1-4	TGTGCCAGCAGCTTGGGACAGGGGAATGAAAAACTGTTTTTT	CASSLGQGNEKLFF
-	TRBV7-2	-	TRBJ1-3	TGTGCCAGCAGCTTAGGTCAACTAGCAGGAAACACCATATATTTT	CASSLGQLAGNTIYF
-	TRBV12-5	TRBD1	TRBJ1-3	TGTGCTAGTGGGCATGCCGGGACAGCGAGGGGAAACACCATATATTTT	CASGHAGTARGNTIYF
once	TRBV25-1	TRBD1	TRBJ1-3	TGTGCCAGCAGTGGTTACAGGGGCTACTCTGGAAACACCATATATTTT	CASSGYRGYSGNTIYF
-	TRBV25-1	TRBD1	TRBJ1-2	TGTGCCAGCAGTGAAGAGGGGGCTCCAGGCTATGGCTACACCTTC	CASSEEGAPGYGYTF
-	TRBV20-1	TRBD1	TRBJ1-4	TGCAGTGCGGGACAGGGGAAAAAACTGTTTTTT	CSAGQGKKLFF
-	TRBV9	-	TRBJ1-5	TGTGCCAGCAGCGCAGGACAATATAGCAATCAGCCCCAGCATTTT	CASSAGQYSNQPQHF
-	TRBV6-1	-	TRBJ1-1	TGTGCCAGCAGTGAAAGGGGTTTTGAAGCTTTCTTT	CASSERGFEAFF
-	TRBV28	TRBD1	TRBJ1-5	TGTGCCAGCAGTTTCACGACAGGGTTTGTACAGCCCCAGCATTTT	CASSFTTGFVQPQHF
-	TRBV18	TRBD2	TRBJ2-1	TGTGCCAGCTCACCACTTATCGGGACTAGCGGGAGTAGGGATGAGCAGTTCTTC	CASSPLIGTSGSRDEQFF
-	TRBV18	-	TRBJ1-4	TGTGCCAGCTCTAAGACAGGTCTTAATGAAAAACTGTTTTTT	CASSKTGLNEKLFF
once	TRBV7-9	TRBD1	TRBJ1-4	TGTGCCAGCAGCTCTGGGACAGGGAAAAAAAAACTGTTTTTT	CASSSGTGKKKLFF
-	TRBV24-1	-	TRBJ2-5	TGTGCCACCAGTGGGGTCGACAGCCAAGAGACCCAGTACTTC	CATSGVDSQETQYF
once	TRBV6-6	-	TRBJ2-6	TGTGCCATCATGACTTCTGGGGCCAACGTCCTGACTTTC	CAIMTSGANVLTF
once	TRBV19	-	TRBJ1-3	TGTGCTACAGGCCTCGTCCCTGGAAACACCATATATTTT	CATGLVPGNTIYF
once	TRBV6-1	-	TRBJ1-2	TGTGCCAGCAGTGAAATGGGAGCCTCTTTGGGCTACACCTTC	CASSEMGASLGYTF
-	TRBV23-1	TRBD1	TRBJ1-6	TGCGCCAGCAGTCAATCAGGGACAGGCTATAATTCACCCCTCCACTTT	CASSQSGTGYNSPLHF
-	TRBV7-9	TRBD2	TRBJ2-5	TGTGCCAGCAGCTGGGGACTAGCGGGTCGGGAGACCCAGTACTTC	CASSWGLAGRETQYF
-	TRBV3-1/TRBV3-2	TRBD2	TRBJ2-3	TGTGCCAGCAGCCGCTCAGCGGGGGTTTCGACAGATACGCAGTATTTT	CASSRSAGVSTDTQYF
once	TRBV30	-	TRBJ1-5	TGTGCCTGGGGCGTCGGGGGTGGCAATCAGCCCCAGCATTTT	CAWGVGGGNQPQHF
-	TRBV6-5	TRBD1	TRBJ1-1	TGTGCCAGCAGCAAGACAGGGGACACTGAAGCTTTCTTT	CASSKTGDTEAFF
-	TRBV29-1	-	TRBJ1-4	TGCAGCGTTAGATCGGTCACTAATGAAAAACTGTTTTTT	CSVRSVTNEKLFF
-	TRBV6-5	TRBD1	TRBJ1-1	TGTGCCAGCAGCCTGACAGGGGGCGGGGGAGGTGCTTTCTTT	CASSLTGGGGGAFF
-	TRBV7-3	-	TRBJ1-1	TGTGCCAGCAGCCCTTGGGGCGGTAACACTGAAGCTTTCTTT	CASSPWGGNTEAFF
-	TRBV11-2	TRBD1	TRBJ1-2	TGTGCCAGCAGCTTGGCACAGGGGGCCACCTTC	CASSLAQGATF
once	TRBV5-1	-	TRBJ1-2	TGCGCCAGCAGCCCCTCGGACCTCCGAAGGGGGTACACCTTC	CASSPSDLRRGYTF
-	TRBV20-1	TRBD2	TRBJ2-3	TGCAGTGCTAGTCTAGCGGGGAGCACAGATACGCAGTATTTT	CSASLAGSTDTQYF
-	TRBV11-2	TRBD1	TRBJ1-6	TGTGCCAGCAGCCGGGACAGGGGATCTTCACCCCTCCACTTT	CASSRDRGSSPLHF
-	TRBV23-1	-	TRBJ1-5	TGCGCCAGCAGTCAATCGAGGGGGTATAGCAATCAGCCCCAGCATTTT	CASSQSRGYSNQPQHF
-	TRBV30	-	TRBJ1-1	TGTGCCTGGAGTGTTACGGGTGAAGCTTTCTTT	CAWSVTGEAFF
-	TRBV13	-	TRBJ2-7	TGTGCCAGCAGCCCTCGGCGGGGATCTGTCGAGCAGTACTTC	CASSPRRGSVEQYF
few	TRBV7-9	TRBD1	TRBJ2-1	TGTGCCAGCAGCTCCGGACAGGGGGCAAGGAATGAGCAGTTCTTC	CASSSGQGARNEQFF
-	TRBV7-2	-	TRBJ1-1	TGTGCCAGCAGCCCTCGACTTCGGACAAGGGACACTGAAGCTTTCTTT	CASSPRLRTRDTEAFF
-	TRBV2	-	TRBJ2-2	TGTGCCAGCAGGTGGGGGACCGGGGGTCCGACCGGGGAGCTGTTTTTT	CASRWGTGGPTGELFF
-	TRBV4-2	TRBD2	TRBJ2-2	TGTGCCAGCAGCCAAGTAGCGGGGAACACCGGGGAGCTGTTTTTT	CASSQVAGNTGELFF
once	TRBV30	-	TRBJ1-2	TGTGCCTGGAGTGTTTGGTGGAGTGGCTACACCTTC	CAWSVWWSGYTF
-	TRBV5-6	-	TRBJ2-3	TGTGCCAGCACCTCCTTGGATACGCAGTATTTT	CASTSLDTQYF
-	TRBV2	TRBD1	TRBJ2-2	TGTGCCATTCCAGGACAGGGTTCAAAGAGCACCGGGGAGCTGTTTTTT	CAIPGQGSKSTGELFF
-	TRBV27	-	TRBJ1-1	TGTGCCAGCAGTTTAGCGGAGGACACTGAAGCTTTCTTT	CASSLAEDTEAFF
-	TRBV5-1	TRBD1	TRBJ2-1	TGCGCCAGCCGCCCCCCCGGGACAGCTTACAATGAGCAGTTCTTC	CASRPPGTAYNEQFF
once	TRBV7-3	TRBD2	TRBJ2-3	TGTGCCAGCAGCTCGAGACTAGCGGGAGGAACAGATACGCAGTATTTT	CASSSRLAGGTDTQYF
-	TRBV25-1	TRBD1	TRBJ2-2	TGTGCCAGCAGTGTGGGACAGGGGGTCACCGGGGAGCTGTTTTTT	CASSVGQGVTGELFF
-	TRBV9	TRBD1	TRBJ1-4	TGTGCCAGCAGCGCTACTAGGGACAGCAACGAAAAACTGTTTTTT	CASSATRDSNEKLFF
-	TRBV9	TRBD1	TRBJ1-2	TGTGCCAGCAGCGTAAACAGGGGCGACTACACCTTC	CASSVNRGDYTF